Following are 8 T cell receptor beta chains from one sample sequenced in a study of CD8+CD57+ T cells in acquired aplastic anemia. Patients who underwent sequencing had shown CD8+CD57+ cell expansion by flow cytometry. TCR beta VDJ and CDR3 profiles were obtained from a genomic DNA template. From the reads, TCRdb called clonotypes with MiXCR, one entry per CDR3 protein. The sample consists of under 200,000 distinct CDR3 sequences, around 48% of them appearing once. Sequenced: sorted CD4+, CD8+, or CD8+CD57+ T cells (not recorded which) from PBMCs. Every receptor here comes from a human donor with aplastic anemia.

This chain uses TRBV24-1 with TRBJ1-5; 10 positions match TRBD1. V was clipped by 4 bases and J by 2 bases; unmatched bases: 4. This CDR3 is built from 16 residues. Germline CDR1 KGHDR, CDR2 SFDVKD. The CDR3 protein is CATSDYGTGGNQPQHF. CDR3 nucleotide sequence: TGTGCCACCAGTGACTACGGGACAGGGGGCAATCAGCCCCAGCATTTT.

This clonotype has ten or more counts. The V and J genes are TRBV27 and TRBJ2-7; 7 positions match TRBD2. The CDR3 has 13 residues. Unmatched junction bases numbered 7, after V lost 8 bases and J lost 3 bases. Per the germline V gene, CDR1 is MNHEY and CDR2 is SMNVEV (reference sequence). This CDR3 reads CASQKSGIYEQYF. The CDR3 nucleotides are TGTGCCAGCCAGAAAAGCGGGATCTACGAGCAGTACTTC.

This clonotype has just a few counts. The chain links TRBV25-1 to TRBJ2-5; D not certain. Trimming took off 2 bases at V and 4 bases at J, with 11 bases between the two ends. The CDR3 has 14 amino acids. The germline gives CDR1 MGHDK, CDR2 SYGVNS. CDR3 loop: CASSEAGWGETQYF. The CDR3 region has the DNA TGTGCCAGCAGTGAAGCAGGATGGGGAGAGACCCAGTACTTC.

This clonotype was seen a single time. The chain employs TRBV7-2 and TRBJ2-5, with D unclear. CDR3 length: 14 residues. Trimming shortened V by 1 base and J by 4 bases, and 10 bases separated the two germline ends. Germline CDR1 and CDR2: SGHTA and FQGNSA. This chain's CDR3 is CASSLGTAPETQYF. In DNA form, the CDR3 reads TGTGCCAGCAGCTTAGGGACCGCCCCAGAGACCCAGTACTTC.

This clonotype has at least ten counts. CDR3 region: CASSVAASGIVVDTQYF. CDR3 in DNA: TGTGCCAGCAGCGTAGCGGCTAGCGGGATTGTGGTGGATACGCAGTATTTT. V is TRBV9 and J is TRBJ2-3, with 9 positions matching TRBD2. The trim removed 0 bases at V and 6 bases at J, leaving 11 bases unmatched. Germline V gene lookup returns CDR1 SGDLS and CDR2 YYNGEE. This CDR3 comprises 17 residues.

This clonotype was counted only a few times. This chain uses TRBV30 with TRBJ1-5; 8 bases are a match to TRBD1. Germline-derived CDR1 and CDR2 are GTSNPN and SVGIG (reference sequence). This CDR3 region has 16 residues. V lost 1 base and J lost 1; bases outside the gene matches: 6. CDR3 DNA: TGTGCCTGGAGTGCAGGGGGCCCCCTCAGCAATCAGCCCCAGCATTTT. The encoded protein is CAWSAGGPLSNQPQHF.

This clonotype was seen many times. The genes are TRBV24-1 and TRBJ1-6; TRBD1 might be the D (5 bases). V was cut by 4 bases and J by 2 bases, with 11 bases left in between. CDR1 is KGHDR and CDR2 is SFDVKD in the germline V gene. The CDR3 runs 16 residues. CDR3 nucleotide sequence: TGTGCCACCAGTGAGGGGGGAGGGACCTATAATTCACCCCTCCACTTT. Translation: CATSEGGGTYNSPLHF.

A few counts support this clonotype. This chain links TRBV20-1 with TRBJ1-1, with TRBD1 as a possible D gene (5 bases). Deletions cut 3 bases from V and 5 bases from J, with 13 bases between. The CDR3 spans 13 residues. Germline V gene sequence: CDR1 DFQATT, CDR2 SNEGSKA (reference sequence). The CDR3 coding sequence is TGCAGTGCTAGTAAGGGGTTAGGGACTGAAGCTTTCTTT. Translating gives CSASKGLGTEAFF.